This T cell receptor beta chain was sequenced for a study of T cell repertoires in cytomegalovirus infection. Germline V lookup: CDR1 MDHEN, CDR2 SYDVKM. The CDR3 is 14 residues long. V lost 6 bases, J lost 4 bases, and 9 bases stayed unmatched. TCRdb redid the calling of the reads with MiXCR, one entry per CDR3 protein. The top ten hold approximately 2.4% of the sample, which has roughly 320,000 distinct CDR3 sequences, 9.6% seen once. Only a few counts were recorded for this clonotype. The source is a human donor in good health (CMV status not recorded). Some clones in this sample may be carry-over from other donors' samples. Sequenced: PBMCs. The chain is built from TRBV28 and TRBJ2-7, with 7 bases fitting TRBD1. As DNA, the CDR3 is TGTGCCAGCAGCACCGGGACAGTACCTTACGAGCAGTACTTC. Protein: CASSTGTVPYEQYF.